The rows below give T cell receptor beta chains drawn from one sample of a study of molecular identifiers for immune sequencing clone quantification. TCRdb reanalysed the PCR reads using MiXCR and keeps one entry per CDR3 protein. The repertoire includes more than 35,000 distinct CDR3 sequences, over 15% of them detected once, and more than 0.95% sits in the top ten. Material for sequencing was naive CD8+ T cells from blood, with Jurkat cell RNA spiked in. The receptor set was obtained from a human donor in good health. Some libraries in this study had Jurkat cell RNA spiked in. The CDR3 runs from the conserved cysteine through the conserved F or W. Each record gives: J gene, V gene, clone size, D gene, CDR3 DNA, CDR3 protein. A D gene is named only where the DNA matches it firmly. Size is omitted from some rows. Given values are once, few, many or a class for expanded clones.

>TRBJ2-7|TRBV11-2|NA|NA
TGTGCCAGCAGCTTAGTAGGTACCGAGCGCGGCTCCTACGAGCAGTACTTC
CASSLVGTERGSYEQYF
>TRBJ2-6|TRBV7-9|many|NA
TGTGCCAGCAGCCCTCGCCGGGCCAACGTCCTGACTTTC
CASSPRRANVLTF
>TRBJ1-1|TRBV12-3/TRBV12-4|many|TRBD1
TGTGCCACCCGGACAGGGGGAACTGAAGCTTTCTTT
CATRTGGTEAFF
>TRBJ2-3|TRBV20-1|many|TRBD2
TGCAGTGCTCCCGGACTAGATTCCTCGGATACGCAGTATTTT
CSAPGLDSSDTQYF
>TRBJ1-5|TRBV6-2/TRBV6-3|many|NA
TGTGCCAGCAGTTCCCCCTCAATTTATAGCAATCAGCCCCAGCATTTT
CASSSPSIYSNQPQHF
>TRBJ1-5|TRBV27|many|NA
TGTGCCAGCAGTTTGGGAGGGTACAATCAGCCCCAGCATTTT
CASSLGGYNQPQHF
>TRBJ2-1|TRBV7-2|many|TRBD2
TGTGCCAGCAGCCCGGGACTAGCGGTTTCCCTACTGTACAATGAGCAGTTCTTC
CASSPGLAVSLLYNEQFF
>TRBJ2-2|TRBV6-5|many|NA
TGTGCCAGCAGTTACTACGGGGGAGCGAACACCGGGGAGCTGTTTTTT
CASSYYGGANTGELFF
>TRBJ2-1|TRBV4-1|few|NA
TGCGCCAGCAGCCAAGATCCAGCGAACCCCTACAATGAGCAGTTCTTC
CASSQDPANPYNEQFF
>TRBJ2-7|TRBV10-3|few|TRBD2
TGTGCCATCAGTGCCGGGACTAGCTCCTACGAGCAGTACTTC
CAISAGTSSYEQYF
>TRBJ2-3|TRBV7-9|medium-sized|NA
TGTGCCAGCAGCTCTGGACCGCACACAGATACGCAGTATTTT
CASSSGPHTDTQYF
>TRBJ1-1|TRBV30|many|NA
TGTGCCTTCTTCCCGGGACCCAGAGGACCTGAAGCTTTCTTT
CAFFPGPRGPEAFF
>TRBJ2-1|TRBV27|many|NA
TGTGCCAGCAGTCCCCTTTGGGACGGCTCCTACAATGAGCAGTTCTTC
CASSPLWDGSYNEQFF
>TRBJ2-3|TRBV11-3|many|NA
TGTGCCAGCAGCTTACGCGGAACAGATACGCAGTATTTT
CASSLRGTDTQYF
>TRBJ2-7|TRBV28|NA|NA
TGTGCCAGCAGTAACAGGGTCTTTTACGAGCAGTACTTC
CASSNRVFYEQYF
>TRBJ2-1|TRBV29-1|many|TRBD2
TGCAGCGTTGAAGGGACTAGCGGGAGGTACAATGAGCAGTTCTTC
CSVEGTSGRYNEQFF
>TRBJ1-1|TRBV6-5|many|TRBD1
TGTGCCAGCAGTTACTCACCCCCCGGGACAGGGATAATCGCGGAAACTGAAGCTTTCTTT
CASSYSPPGTGIIAETEAFF